This TCR beta chain is drawn from a study of blood T cell repertoires in COVID-19. Some clones are missing from TCRdb's copy, which holds only in-frame ones; the method was immunoSEQ multiplex PCR. The sample has 60,000 to 100,000 clones, 70% to 90% seen once; the top ten hold approximately 4.5%. Germline-derived CDR1 and CDR2 are MNHEY and SMNVEV (reference sequence). The CDR3 runs to 14 residues. V was clipped by 7 bases and J by 2 bases; unmatched bases: 4. This clone came up once. The rearrangement joins TRBV27 to TRBJ1-5; 8 bases match TRBD1. The origin of this receptor is a man aged 45-60 years with active COVID-19. The sequencing input was peripheral blood. Here the CDR3 reads CASKGQGGNQPQHF. The CDR3 DNA reads as TGTGCCAGCAAAGGACAGGGAGGCAATCAGCCCCAGCATTTT.